This T cell receptor (beta chain) comes out of a study of blood T cell repertoires in COVID-19. As for the study in general: Whether acute or convalescent, the COVID-19 samples came from the United States, Italy and Spain.

This clone was found a few times. As handled by the study authors: The authors estimated nucleated cell counts from reference gene primer amplification. TCRdb's table, derived via immunoSEQ multiplex PCR, lists solely in-frame clones and lacks some. D and trimming come from the DNA, and the V and J calls and clone size come from that table. The sample lists a few hundred thousand clones, about 88% occurring once. CDR1 LNHDA and CDR2 SQIVND come from the germline V gene (reference sequence). This CDR3 comprises 15 residues. The V end was cut by 10 bases, the J end by 2 bases, with 20 bases between. This rearrangement joins TRBV19 to TRBJ1-2, with D maybe TRBD1 (6 bases). The TCR comes from a woman aged 60-75 years with acute or convalescent COVID-19. Sequencing was performed on peripheral blood. DNA of the CDR3: TGTGCCACCACAACAGGGATGAATTCGAACTATGGCTACACCTTC. Protein product: CATTTGMNSNYGYTF.